Listed here are 18 T cell receptor beta chains from one sample, sequenced in a study of cytomegalovirus exposure and HLA in healthy donors. With 60 Vbeta and 13 Jbeta primers, the PCR was carried out. This table comes from immunoSEQ multiplex PCR, and its TCRdb copy is limited to in-frame clones, with some not included. This table holds some 140,000 clones, approximately 83% found once. The specimen sequenced was PBMCs. The receptors were gathered from a man aged 40-49 years in good health and CMV-seronegative.

The chain uses TRBV11-2 and TRBJ2-7; D remains unclear. The CDR3 contains 14 residues. V lost 4 bases, J lost 1 base, and 11 bases lay in between. CDR1 SGHAT and CDR2 FQNNGV come from the germline V gene. The CDR3 loop is CASSYLQASYEQYF. CDR3 nucleotides: TGTGCCAGCAGCTATTTGCAGGCTTCCTACGAGCAGTACTTC.

The rearrangement uses TRBV4-3 and TRBJ2-5; D is undetermined. This CDR3 has 16 amino acids. Trimming left V 1 base short and J 3 bases short, with 15 bases between. The germline CDR1 and CDR2 sequences are LGHNA and YSLEER. CDR3 sequence (DNA): TGCGCCAGCAGCCAAGGAAGCCGGTCCGAAAAAGAGACCCAGTACTTC. It is translated as CASSQGSRSEKETQYF.

The gene calls are TRBV5-6 and TRBJ2-7; 9 nucleotides agree with TRBD1. Germline lookup yields CDR1 SGHDT and CDR2 YYEEEE. The junction had 5 bases not matched to a gene; V was cut back by 0 bases and J by 4 bases. CDR3 length: 15 residues. CDR3 protein: CASSLAGTGLYEQYF. CDR3 DNA: TGTGCCAGCAGCTTGGCCGGGACAGGGTTATACGAGCAGTACTTC.

This clone was observed a few times. The chain couples TRBV19 to TRBJ1-5; a possible D gene is TRBD1 (6 bases). Germline CDR1 is LNHDA and CDR2 is SQIVND (reference sequence). V lost 7 bases and J lost 3, with 16 bases in between. The CDR3 has 15 amino acids. CDR3 region: CASTRKGDNNQPQHF. Here the CDR3 DNA reads TGTGCCAGTACCAGAAAGGGGGACAACAATCAGCCCCAGCATTTT. Full variable domain (rest looked up from reference TRBV19 and TRBJ1-5): DGGITQSPKYLFRKEGQNVTLSCEQNLNHDAMYWYRQDPGQGLRLIYYSQIVNDFQKGDIAEGYSVSREKKESFPLTVTSAQKNPTAFYLCASTRKGDNNQPQHFGDGTRLSIL.

The chain couples TRBV6-5 to TRBJ2-2; D might be TRBD2 (5 bases). Per germline, CDR1 MNHEY and CDR2 SVGAGI. Deletions cut 5 bases from V and 4 bases from J, with 14 bases between. The CDR3 length is 15 residues. In DNA, the CDR3 is TGTGCCAGCAGTCCCTCGACGGGGAGCACCGGGGAGCTGTTTTTT. Its protein product is CASSPSTGSTGELFF.

The rearrangement joins TRBV1 to TRBJ1-1; the table calls TRBD1, which could not be checked here. TRBV1 is a documented pseudogene. The length of the CDR3 is 13 residues. In nucleotides, the CDR3 is TGCACCAGCAGCCAAGCCTCAGACACTGAAGCTTTCTTT. Encoded protein: CTSSQASDTEAFF.

This clone was seen once. The chain has TRBV9 and TRBJ1-3, with unresolved D. Germline V lookup: CDR1 SGDLS, CDR2 YYNGEE. V shed 4 bases and J shed 3 bases, with 14 bases lying between them. There are 15 residues in the CDR3. The CDR3 is CASSPYGLLGNTIYF. For the CDR3, the DNA is TGTGCCAGCAGCCCATACGGACTTCTTGGAAACACCATATATTTT.

This chain connects TRBV30 to TRBJ1-5; 9 bases are shared with TRBD1. J was trimmed by 10 bases and V by 5 bases; bases with no gene match: 6. Germline V gene sequence: CDR1 GTSNPN, CDR2 SVGIG (reference sequence). This CDR3 contains 12 residues. The CDR3 loop is CAWSQGAQPQHF. CDR3 bases: TGTGCCTGGTCACAGGGGGCACAACCCCAGCATTTT.

This clone was detected only once. This rearrangement joins TRBV5-1 to TRBJ2-7; D possibly corresponds to TRBD2 (6 bases). CDR3 length equals 14 residues. Trimming removed 7 bases from V and 7 bases from J, with 21 bases in between. Germline-derived CDR1 and CDR2 are SGHRS and YFSETQ. CDR3 DNA sequence: TGCGCCAGCGCGGTAGGCCCCGGGAGTGTAGAGCAGTACTTC. Its protein is CASAVGPGSVEQYF. Complete variable domain (other parts from reference TRBV5-1 and TRBJ2-7): KAGVTQTPRYLIKTRGQQVTLSCSPISGHRSVSWYQQTPGQGLQFLFEYFSETQRNKGNFPGRFSGRQFSNSRSEMNVSTLELGDSALYLCASAVGPGSVEQYFGPGTRLTVT.

The chain employs TRBV6-5 and TRBJ2-7; 11 bases match TRBD1. Germline-derived CDR1 and CDR2 are MNHEY and SVGAGI. The ends lost 5 bases at V and 4 bases at J; junction bases unmatched: 4. The CDR3 has 14 amino acids. Written as DNA, the CDR3 is TGTGCCAGCAGTGCCGGGACAGGGGGTTACGAGCAGTACTTC. As protein: CASSAGTGGYEQYF.

The CDR3, as DNA: TGTGCCAGCAGCTTAAGATACAGGGACGAGCAGTACTTC. Amino acid sequence: CASSLRYRDEQYF. J is TRBJ2-7 and V is TRBV11-2; D is possibly TRBD1 (6 bases). Looked up from germline, CDR1 is SGHAT and CDR2 is FQNNGV. V was pared by 2 bases and J by 5 bases, with 10 bases between. The CDR3 has 13 residues.

This clone was detected only a few times. The chain uses TRBV11-3 and TRBJ1-2; TRBD1 might be the D (5 bases). The germline CDR1 and CDR2 sequences are SGHNT and YENEEA. CDR3 size: 13 residues. V shed 4 bases and J shed 6 bases, with 12 bases lying between them. CDR3 nucleotides: TGTGCCAGCAGCTCTTCCGGGACTAATGGCTACACCTTC. It specifies CASSSSGTNGYTF.

The chain combines TRBV28 with TRBJ1-6, with 8 bases identical to TRBD1. CDR3 length: 15 residues. The V gene's germline CDR1 is MDHEN and CDR2 SYDVKM. V lost 2 bases and J lost 8; bases outside the gene matches: 5. The CDR3 reads CASSLPQGADSPLHF. CDR3 coding DNA: TGTGCCAGCAGTTTACCCCAGGGGGCGGATTCACCCCTCCACTTT.

This chain links TRBV29-1 with TRBJ1-2, with 7 nucleotides matching TRBD1. CDR1 is SQVTM, CDR2 ANQGSEA, per germline. This CDR3 is 13 amino acids long. V lost 2 bases to trimming and J lost 3 bases; unmatched junction nucleotides: 3. CDR3 in DNA: TGCAGCGTTGAAAAGGGGGCGGACTATGGCTACACCTTC. Translating it yields CSVEKGADYGYTF.

The CDR3 region has the DNA TGTGCCAGTAGCTTTCGATCGCCGGACACCGGGGAGCTGTTTTTT. The encoded protein is CASSFRSPDTGELFF. V is TRBV19 and J is TRBJ2-2, with no clear D. Trimming took off 6 bases at V and 3 bases at J, with 14 bases between the two ends. This CDR3 contains 15 residues. From germline, CDR1 is LNHDA and CDR2 SQIVND (reference sequence).

The chain combines TRBV28 with TRBJ2-3; tentative D call: TRBD1 (6 bases). This CDR3 has 15 amino acids. Germline V gives CDR1 MDHEN, CDR2 SYDVKM. The V end was cut by 8 bases, the J end by 1 base, with 16 bases between. As DNA, the CDR3 is TGTGCCAGCGGAAGGGGGTCATCACGCACAGATACGCAGTATTTT. Its translation is CASGRGSSRTDTQYF.

The chain combines TRBV23-1 with TRBJ1-1; D unresolved. TRBV23-1 is filed as an ORF, its function uncertain. V was trimmed by 4 bases and J by 3 bases, leaving 6 bases between them. The CDR3 sequence is 12 residues long. CDR3 residues: CASSRIDTEAFF. CDR3 nucleotide sequence: TGCGCCAGCAGTCGAATAGACACTGAAGCTTTCTTT.

This clone has only one observation. The chain combines TRBV6-5 with TRBJ2-1, with 12 bases matching TRBD2. Germline CDR1 MNHEY, CDR2 SVGAGI. With 5 bases clipped from V and 9 bases from J, the junction kept 8 bases outside the gene matches. The CDR3 is 15 residues long. CDR3 amino acids: CASSRLAGEYGEQFF. The DNA for the CDR3 is TGTGCCAGCAGTCGACTAGCGGGAGAGTACGGTGAGCAGTTCTTC.